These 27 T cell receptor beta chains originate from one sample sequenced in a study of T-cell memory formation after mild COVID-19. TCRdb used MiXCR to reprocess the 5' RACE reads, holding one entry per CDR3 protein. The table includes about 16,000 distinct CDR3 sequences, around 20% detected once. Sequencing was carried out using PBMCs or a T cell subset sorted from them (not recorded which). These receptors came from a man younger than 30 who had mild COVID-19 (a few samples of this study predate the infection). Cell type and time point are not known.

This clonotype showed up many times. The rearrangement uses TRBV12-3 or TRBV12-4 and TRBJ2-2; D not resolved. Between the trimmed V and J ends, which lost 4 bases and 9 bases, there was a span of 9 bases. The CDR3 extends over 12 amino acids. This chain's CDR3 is CASSWLGRELFF. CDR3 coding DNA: TGTGCCAGCAGTTGGCTGGGAAGGGAGCTGTTTTTT.

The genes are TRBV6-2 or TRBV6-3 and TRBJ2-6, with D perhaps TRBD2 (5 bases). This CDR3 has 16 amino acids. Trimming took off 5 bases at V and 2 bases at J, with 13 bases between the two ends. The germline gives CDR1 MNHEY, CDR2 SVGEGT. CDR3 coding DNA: TGTGCCAGCAGTGGAACTAGGACTGCTGGGGCCAACGTCCTGACTTTC. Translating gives CASSGTRTAGANVLTF.

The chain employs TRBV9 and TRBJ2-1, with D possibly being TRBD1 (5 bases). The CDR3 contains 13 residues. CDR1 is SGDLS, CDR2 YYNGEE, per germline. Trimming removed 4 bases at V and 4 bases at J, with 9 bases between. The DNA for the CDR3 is TGTGCCAGCAGCCCACAGGTTTACAATGAGCAGTTCTTC. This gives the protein CASSPQVYNEQFF.

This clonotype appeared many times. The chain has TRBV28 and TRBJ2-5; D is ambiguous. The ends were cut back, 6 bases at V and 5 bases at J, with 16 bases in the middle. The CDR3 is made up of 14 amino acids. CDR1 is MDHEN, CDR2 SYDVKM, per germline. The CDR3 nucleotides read TGTGCCAGCAGCAAACTTGGGCCCGGGGAGACCCAGTACTTC. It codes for CASSKLGPGETQYF.

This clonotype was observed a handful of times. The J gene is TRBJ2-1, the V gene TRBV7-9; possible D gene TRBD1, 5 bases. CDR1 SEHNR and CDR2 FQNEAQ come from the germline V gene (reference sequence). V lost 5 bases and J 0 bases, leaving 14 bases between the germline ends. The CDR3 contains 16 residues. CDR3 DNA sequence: TGTGCCAGCAGCACGACAGCGAGGAGCTCCTACAATGAGCAGTTCTTC. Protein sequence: CASSTTARSSYNEQFF.

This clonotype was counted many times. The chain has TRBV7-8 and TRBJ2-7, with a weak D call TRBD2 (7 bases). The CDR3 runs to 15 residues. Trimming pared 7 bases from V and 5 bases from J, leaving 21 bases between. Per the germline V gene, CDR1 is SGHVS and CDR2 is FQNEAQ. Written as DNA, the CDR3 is TGTGCCAGCAACCTCGCTGGGGGGGCCCGTGACGAGCAGTACTTC. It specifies CASNLAGGARDEQYF.

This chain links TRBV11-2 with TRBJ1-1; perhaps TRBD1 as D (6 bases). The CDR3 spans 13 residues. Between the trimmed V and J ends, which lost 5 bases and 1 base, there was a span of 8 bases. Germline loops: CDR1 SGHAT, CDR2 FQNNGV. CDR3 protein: CASSQGWNTEAFF. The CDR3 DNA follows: TGTGCCAGCAGCCAGGGGTGGAACACTGAAGCTTTCTTT.

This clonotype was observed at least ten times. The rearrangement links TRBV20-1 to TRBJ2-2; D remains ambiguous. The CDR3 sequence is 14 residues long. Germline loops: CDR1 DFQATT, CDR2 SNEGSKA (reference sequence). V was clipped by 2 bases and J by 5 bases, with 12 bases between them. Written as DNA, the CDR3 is TGCAGTGCTAGAACTACGCTAGGGACCGGGGAGCTGTTTTTT. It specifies CSARTTLGTGELFF.

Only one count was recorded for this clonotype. The CDR3 DNA sequence: TGTGCCAGCTCACCAGGGCTAGCGGACAATGAGCAGTTCTTC. Translated, it gives CASSPGLADNEQFF. V usage is TRBV18 and J usage is TRBJ2-7, with 7 bases fitting TRBD2. The DNA end lines up better with TRBJ2-1; the J call may be wrong. Looked up from germline, CDR1 is KGHSH and CDR2 is LQKENI. This CDR3 has 14 amino acids.

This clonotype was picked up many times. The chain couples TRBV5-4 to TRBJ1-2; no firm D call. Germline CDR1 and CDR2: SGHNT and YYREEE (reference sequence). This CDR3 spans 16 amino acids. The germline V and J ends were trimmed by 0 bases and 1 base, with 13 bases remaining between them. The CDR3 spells CASSLAHEVYNYGYTF. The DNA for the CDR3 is TGTGCCAGCAGCTTGGCGCACGAGGTCTATAACTATGGCTACACCTTC.

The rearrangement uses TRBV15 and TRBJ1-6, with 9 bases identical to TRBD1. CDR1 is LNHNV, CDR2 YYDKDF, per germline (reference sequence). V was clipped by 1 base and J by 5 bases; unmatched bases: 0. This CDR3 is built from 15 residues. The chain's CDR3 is CATSRGTGDNSPLHF. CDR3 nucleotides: TGTGCCACCAGCAGAGGGACAGGGGATAATTCACCCCTCCACTTT.

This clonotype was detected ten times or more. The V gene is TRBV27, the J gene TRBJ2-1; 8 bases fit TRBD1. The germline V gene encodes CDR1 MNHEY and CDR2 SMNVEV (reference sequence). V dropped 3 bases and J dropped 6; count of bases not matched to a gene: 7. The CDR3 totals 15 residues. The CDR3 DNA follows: TGTGCCAGCAGTTTTAGACAGGGGAGCCTCAATGAGCAGTTCTTC. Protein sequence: CASSFRQGSLNEQFF.

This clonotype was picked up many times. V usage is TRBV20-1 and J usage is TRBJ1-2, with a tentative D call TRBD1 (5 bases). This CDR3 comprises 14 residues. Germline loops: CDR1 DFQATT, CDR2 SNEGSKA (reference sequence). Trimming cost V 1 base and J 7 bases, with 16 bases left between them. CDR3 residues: CSARGGRDPLGYTF. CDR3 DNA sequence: TGCAGTGCTAGAGGGGGCAGAGACCCCCTTGGCTACACCTTC.

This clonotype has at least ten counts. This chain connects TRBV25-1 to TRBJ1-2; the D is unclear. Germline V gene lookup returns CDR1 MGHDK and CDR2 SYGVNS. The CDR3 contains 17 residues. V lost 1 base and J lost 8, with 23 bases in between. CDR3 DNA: TGTGCCAGCAGTGAATCGGCAGTCATAGAAAGGGTGCGCGGCTACACCTTC. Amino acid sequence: CASSESAVIERVRGYTF.

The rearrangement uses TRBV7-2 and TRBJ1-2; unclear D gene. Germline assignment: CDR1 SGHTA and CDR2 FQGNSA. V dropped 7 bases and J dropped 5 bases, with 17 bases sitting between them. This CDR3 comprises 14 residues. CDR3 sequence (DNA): TGTGCCAGCACCAAGAAGAGACCAGATTATGGCTACACCTTC. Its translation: CASTKKRPDYGYTF.

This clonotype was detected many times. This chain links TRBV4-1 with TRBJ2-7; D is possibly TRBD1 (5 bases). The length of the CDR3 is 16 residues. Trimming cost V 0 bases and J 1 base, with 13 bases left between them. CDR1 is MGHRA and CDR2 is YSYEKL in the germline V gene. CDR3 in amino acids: CASSQEATPGSYEQYF. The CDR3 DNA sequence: TGCGCCAGCAGCCAAGAAGCGACCCCAGGGTCCTACGAGCAGTACTTC.

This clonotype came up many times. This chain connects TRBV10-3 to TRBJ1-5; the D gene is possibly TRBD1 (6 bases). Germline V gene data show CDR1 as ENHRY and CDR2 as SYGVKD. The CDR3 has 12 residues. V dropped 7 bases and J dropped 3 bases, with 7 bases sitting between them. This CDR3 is CAIKGDNQPQHF. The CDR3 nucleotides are TGTGCCATCAAGGGGGACAATCAGCCCCAGCATTTT.

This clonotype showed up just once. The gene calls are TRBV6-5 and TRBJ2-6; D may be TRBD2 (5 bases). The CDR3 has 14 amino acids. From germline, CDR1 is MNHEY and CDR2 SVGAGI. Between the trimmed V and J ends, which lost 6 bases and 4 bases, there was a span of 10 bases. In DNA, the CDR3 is TGTGCCAGCAGCCGGGAAAAGGGGGCCAACGTCCTGACTTTC. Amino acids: CASSREKGANVLTF.

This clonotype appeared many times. The CDR3 region is CASSPKRRQETQYF. As DNA, the CDR3 is TGTGCCAGCTCTCCGAAAAGGCGGCAAGAGACCCAGTACTTC. The chain has TRBV18 and TRBJ2-5; no reliable D call. V gave up 6 bases and J gave up 2 bases, with 13 bases separating them. Germline V lookup: CDR1 KGHSH, CDR2 LQKENI. CDR3 size: 14 residues.

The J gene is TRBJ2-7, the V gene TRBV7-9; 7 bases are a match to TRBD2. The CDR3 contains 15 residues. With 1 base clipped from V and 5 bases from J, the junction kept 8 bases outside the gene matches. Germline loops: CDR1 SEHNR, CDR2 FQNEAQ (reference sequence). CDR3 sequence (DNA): TGTGCCAGCAGCTTAGGCCCATGGGAGGGAAACGAGCAGTACTTC. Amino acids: CASSLGPWEGNEQYF. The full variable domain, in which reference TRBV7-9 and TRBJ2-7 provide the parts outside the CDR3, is DTGVSQNPRHKITKRGQNVTFRCDPISEHNRLYWYRQTLGQGPEFLTYFQNEAQLEKSRLLSDRFSAERPKGSFSTLEIQRTEQGDSAMYLCASSLGPWEGNEQYFGPGTRLTVT.

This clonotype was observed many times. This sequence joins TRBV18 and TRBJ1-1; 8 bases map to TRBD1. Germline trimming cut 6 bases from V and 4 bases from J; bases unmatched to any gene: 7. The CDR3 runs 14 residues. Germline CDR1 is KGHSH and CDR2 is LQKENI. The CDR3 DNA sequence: TGTGCCAGCTCGCGACAGGGGACGCGCACTGAAGCTTTCTTT. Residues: CASSRQGTRTEAFF.

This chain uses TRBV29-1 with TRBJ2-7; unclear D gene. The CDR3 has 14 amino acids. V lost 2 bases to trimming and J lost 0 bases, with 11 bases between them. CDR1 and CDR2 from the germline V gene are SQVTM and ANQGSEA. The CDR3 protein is CSVEWTTGSYEQYF. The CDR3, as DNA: TGCAGCGTTGAATGGACCACCGGCTCCTACGAGCAGTACTTC.

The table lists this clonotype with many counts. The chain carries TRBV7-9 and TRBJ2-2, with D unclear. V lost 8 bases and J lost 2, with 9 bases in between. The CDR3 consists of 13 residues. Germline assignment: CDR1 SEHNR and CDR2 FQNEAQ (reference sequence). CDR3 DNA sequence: TGTGCCAGCGGTCAGCATAACACCGGGGAGCTGTTTTTT. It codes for CASGQHNTGELFF.

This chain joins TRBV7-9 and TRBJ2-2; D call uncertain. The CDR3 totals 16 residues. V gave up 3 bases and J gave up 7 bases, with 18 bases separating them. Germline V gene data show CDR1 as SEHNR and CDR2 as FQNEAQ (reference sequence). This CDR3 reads CASSLWSWTTHGELFF. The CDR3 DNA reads TGTGCCAGCAGCTTGTGGTCTTGGACCACCCACGGGGAGCTGTTTTTT.

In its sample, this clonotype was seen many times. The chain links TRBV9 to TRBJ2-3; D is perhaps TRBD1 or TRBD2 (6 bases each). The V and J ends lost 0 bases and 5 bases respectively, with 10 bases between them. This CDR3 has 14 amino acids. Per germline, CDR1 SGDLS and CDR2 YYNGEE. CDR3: CASSVGGARDTQYF. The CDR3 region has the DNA TGTGCCAGCAGCGTAGGGGGGGCCAGAGATACGCAGTATTTT. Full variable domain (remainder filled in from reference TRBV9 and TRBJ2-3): DSGVTQTPKHLITATGQRVTLRCSPRSGDLSVYWYQQSLDQGLQFLIQYYNGEERAKGNILERFSAQQFPDLHSELNLSSLELGDSALYFCASSVGGARDTQYFGPGTRLTVL.

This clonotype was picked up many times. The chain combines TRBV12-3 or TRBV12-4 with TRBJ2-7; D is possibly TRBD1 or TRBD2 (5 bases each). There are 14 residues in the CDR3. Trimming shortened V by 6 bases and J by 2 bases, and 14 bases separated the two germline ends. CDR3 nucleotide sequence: TGTGCCAGCAGCCCCGGGTTGGGGGCCTACGAGCAGTACTTC. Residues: CASSPGLGAYEQYF.

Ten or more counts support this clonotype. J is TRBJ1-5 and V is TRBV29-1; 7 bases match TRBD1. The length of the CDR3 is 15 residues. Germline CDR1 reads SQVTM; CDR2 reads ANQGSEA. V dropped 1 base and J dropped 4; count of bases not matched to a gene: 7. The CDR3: CSVEVPGGINQPQHF. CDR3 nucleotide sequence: TGCAGCGTTGAAGTTCCAGGGGGAATAAATCAGCCCCAGCATTTT.